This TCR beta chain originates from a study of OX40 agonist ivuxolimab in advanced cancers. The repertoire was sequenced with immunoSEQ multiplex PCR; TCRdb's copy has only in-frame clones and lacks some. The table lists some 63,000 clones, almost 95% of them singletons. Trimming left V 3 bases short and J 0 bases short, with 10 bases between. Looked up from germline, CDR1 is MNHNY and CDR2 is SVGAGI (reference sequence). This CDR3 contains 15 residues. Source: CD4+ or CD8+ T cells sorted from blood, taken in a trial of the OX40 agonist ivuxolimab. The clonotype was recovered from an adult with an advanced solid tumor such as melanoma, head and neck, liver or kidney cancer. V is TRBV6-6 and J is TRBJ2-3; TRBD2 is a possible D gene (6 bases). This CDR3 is CASSYSGWSTDTQYF. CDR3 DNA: TGTGCCAGCAGTTATAGCGGATGGAGCACAGATACGCAGTATTTT.